Here is one T cell receptor (beta chain) with its context. Its antigen is unidentified. The germline gives CDR1 SGDLS, CDR2 YYNGEE. The CDR3 length is 16 residues. Trimming took off 1 base at V and 3 bases at J, with 15 bases between the two ends. The table came from immunoSEQ multiplex PCR; TCRdb's copy has only in-frame clones and leaves some out. The sample contains around 15,000 clones, 65% to 90% of which appear only once. These data come from a study of T cells in narcolepsy. Study details: Healthy controls were enrolled alongside patients with narcolepsy type 1 or type 2.

General study points: Same-patient CSF and blood CD4+ T cell clonotypes included HCRT-specific and TRIB2-specific autoreactive ones.

The TCR sequence derives from a human donor in good health. The source material was memory (CD45RA-) CD4+ T cells from blood. The chain combines TRBV9 with TRBJ2-3; D may be TRBD2 (6 bases). DNA for the CDR3: TGTGCCAGCAGCGTATCCCGGGGGAGAGCAACAGATACGCAGTATTTT. Residues: CASSVSRGRATDTQYF.